This T cell receptor beta chain was obtained from a study of T-cell reconstitution after alpha-beta-depleted transplantation in children. Findings and caveats of the study: T cells produced anew were the main source of T-cell counts and diversity one year after transplant. After transplant, at about two months, alpha-beta T cells were reportedly derived from several hundred expanded graft clones.

Unique molecular identifiers tagged the TCRbeta library. TCRdb reprocessed the PCR reads with MiXCR, giving one entry per CDR3 protein. The data contain around 670,000 distinct CDR3 sequences, about an eighth of them singletons. The sample holds many counts of this clonotype. What it binds is unknown. Losses at the gene ends were 0 bases for V and 9 bases for J; bases not matched to a gene: 9. This CDR3 spans 16 amino acids. Germline-derived CDR1 and CDR2 are SGHAT and FQNNGV. This sequence was found in a girl aged 2-10 years with congenital amegakaryocytic thrombocytopenia, due to receive a stem cell transplant. The specimen comprised PBMCs, sampled before TCRalphabeta/CD19-depleted stem cell transplant. The chain carries TRBV11-2 and TRBJ2-1; TRBD2 matches at 9 bases. The CDR3 DNA reads TGTGCCAGCAGCTTAGATTGGGGCGGGAGGGCTGTTGAGCAGTTCTTC. Encoded protein: CASSLDWGGRAVEQFF. Filled out from reference TRBV11-2 and TRBJ2-1, the complete variable domain reads EAGVAQSPRYKIIEKRQSVAFWCNPISGHATLYWYQQILGQGPKLLIQFQNNGVVDDSQLPKDRFSAERLKGVDSTLKIQPAKLEDSAVYLCASSLDWGGRAVEQFFGPGTRLTVL.